Below are 26 T cell receptor beta chains sequenced from a single sample in a study of blood T cell repertoires in COVID-19. Clones were sequenced by immunoSEQ multiplex PCR, and TCRdb holds only the in-frame ones, with some missing. The sample lists hundreds of thousands of clones; over 75% were seen once. The sample taken for sequencing was peripheral blood. These TCRs come from a middle-aged man with COVID-19, enrolled during active disease.

This sequence joins TRBV5-4 and TRBJ1-6; no clear D gene. Germline lookup yields CDR1 SGHNT and CDR2 YYREEE (reference sequence). V gave up 3 bases and J gave up 0 bases, with 16 bases separating them. The CDR3 has 18 residues. The DNA for the CDR3 is TGTGCCAGCAGCTGGCGGGTCAGGTCGAGCTCCTATAATTCACCCCTCCACTTT. It specifies CASSWRVRSSSYNSPLHF. The entire variable domain, with the rest obtained from reference TRBV5-4 and TRBJ1-6, is as follows: ETGVTQSPTHLIKTRGQQVTLRCSSQSGHNTVSWYQQALGQGPQFIFQYYREEENGRGNFPPRFSGLQFPNYSSELNVNALELDDSALYLCASSWRVRSSSYNSPLHFGNGTRLTVT.

The chain is built from TRBV3-1 (or the pseudogene TRBV3-2) and TRBJ2-2; possible D gene TRBD2, 6 bases. Germline V gives CDR1 LGHDT, CDR2 YNNKEL (reference sequence). Trimming took 8 bases from V and 0 from J, leaving 10 bases between them. This CDR3 contains 14 residues. The CDR3 reads CASRRGTNTGELFF. The CDR3 nucleotides read TGTGCCAGCCGGAGGGGCACGAACACCGGGGAGCTGTTTTTT.

The J gene is TRBJ2-1, the V gene TRBV7-2, with a possible D match to TRBD2 (6 bases). CDR1 SGHTA and CDR2 FQGNSA come from the germline V gene. Trimming cost V 5 bases and J 2 bases, with 13 bases left between them. The CDR3 is 15 residues long. The CDR3 sequence: CASSAGTWTYNEQFF. In nucleotides, the CDR3 is TGTGCCAGCAGCGCGGGGACCTGGACCTACAATGAGCAGTTCTTC.

The chain joins TRBV6-6 to TRBJ1-4; the D gene is possibly TRBD1 (5 bases). This CDR3 comprises 15 residues. Trimming cost V 6 bases and J 8 bases, with 19 bases left between them. Germline lookup yields CDR1 MNHNY and CDR2 SVGAGI (reference sequence). CDR3 DNA: TGTGCCAGCAGGCCCGGGACTCCGGGGCGGGAAAAACTGTTTTTT. As protein: CASRPGTPGREKLFF.

V is TRBV3-1 (or the pseudogene TRBV3-2) and J is TRBJ2-7, with TRBD1 as a possible D gene (5 bases). This CDR3 region has 15 residues. The V gene's germline CDR1 is LGHDT and CDR2 YNNKEL (reference sequence). Trimming left V 1 base short and J 3 bases short, with 13 bases between. CDR3 region: CASSQGSGQIYEQYF. As DNA, the CDR3 is TGTGCCAGCAGCCAAGGCTCCGGACAAATCTACGAGCAGTACTTC.

V and J are TRBV7-3 and TRBJ2-1, with a possible D match to TRBD1 (6 bases). This CDR3 region has 13 residues. V was shortened by 4 bases and J by 10 bases, with 14 bases between the two germline ends. Germline-derived CDR1 and CDR2 are SGHTA and FQGTGA. CDR3 region: CASSSYLDREQFF. Here the CDR3 DNA reads TGTGCCAGCAGCTCGTACCTTGACAGGGAGCAGTTCTTC.

This chain links TRBV9 with TRBJ2-3; TRBD2 might be the D (6 bases). In germline, CDR1 is SGDLS, CDR2 YYNGEE. The CDR3 spans 16 residues. V was shortened by 4 bases and J by 0 bases, with 15 bases between the two germline ends. DNA for the CDR3: TGTGCCAGCAGCCCCGGGACTTCGACTAGCACAGATACGCAGTATTTT. This sequence encodes CASSPGTSTSTDTQYF. The complete variable domain, with remaining parts taken from reference TRBV9 and TRBJ2-3, reads DSGVTQTPKHLITATGQRVTLRCSPRSGDLSVYWYQQSLDQGLQFLIQYYNGEERAKGNILERFSAQQFPDLHSELNLSSLELGDSALYFCASSPGTSTSTDTQYFGPGTRLTVL.

The rearrangement uses TRBV28 and TRBJ1-6, with D unresolved. The germline V gene encodes CDR1 MDHEN and CDR2 SYDVKM. The V gene lost 4 bases and the J gene lost 3 bases, with 10 bases spanning the gap. The CDR3 consists of 15 residues. The CDR3 sequence is CASSSNGLYNSPLHF. CDR3 in DNA: TGTGCCAGCAGTTCTAACGGACTCTATAATTCACCCCTCCACTTT.

This clone was detected only once. The chain is built from TRBV5-1 and TRBJ2-6; D uncertain. CDR3 length: 15 amino acids. Germline CDR1 and CDR2: SGHRS and YFSETQ. Trimming cost V 1 base and J 2 bases, with 7 bases left between them. The CDR3: CASSLTDPGANVLTF. The CDR3 DNA reads TGCGCCAGCAGCTTGACAGACCCTGGGGCCAACGTCCTGACTTTC. The full variable domain, completed using reference TRBV5-1 and TRBJ2-6, is KAGVTQTPRYLIKTRGQQVTLSCSPISGHRSVSWYQQTPGQGLQFLFEYFSETQRNKGNFPGRFSGRQFSNSRSEMNVSTLELGDSALYLCASSLTDPGANVLTFGAGSRLTVL.

This clone was detected a few times. The genes are TRBV5-4 and TRBJ2-5; D may be TRBD2 (7 bases). V lost 3 bases to trimming and J lost 5 bases, with 20 bases between them. The CDR3 runs to 16 residues. Germline assignment: CDR1 SGHNT and CDR2 YYREEE (reference sequence). This CDR3 reads CASSSPNTRGAETQYF. The CDR3 DNA follows: TGTGCCAGCAGCTCCCCTAATACCCGGGGGGCCGAGACCCAGTACTTC.

The chain recombines TRBV25-1 with TRBJ1-1; maybe TRBD1 (5 bases). Trimming pared 8 bases from V and 1 base from J, leaving 11 bases between. Per the germline V gene, CDR1 is MGHDK and CDR2 is SYGVNS. This CDR3 spans 13 amino acids. This CDR3 is CASQGLGNTEAFF. CDR3 coding DNA: TGTGCCAGCCAGGGTTTAGGGAACACTGAAGCTTTCTTT.

This rearrangement joins TRBV2 to TRBJ2-5; 8 positions match TRBD1. This CDR3 contains 14 residues. Germline CDR1 reads SNHLY; CDR2 reads FYNNEI. V lost 2 bases to trimming and J lost 7 bases; unmatched junction nucleotides: 6. CDR3 loop: CASSETPGGGTQYF. CDR3 coding DNA: TGTGCCAGCAGTGAAACCCCAGGGGGCGGGACCCAGTACTTC.

This clone appeared a few times. V usage is TRBV28 and J usage is TRBJ2-2; tentatively, D is TRBD2 (6 bases). Germline loops: CDR1 MDHEN, CDR2 SYDVKM. The CDR3 sequence is 14 residues long. V shed 5 bases and J shed 5 bases, with 12 bases lying between them. CDR3 in amino acids: CASSPHGGTGELFF. DNA for the CDR3: TGTGCCAGCAGTCCACACGGAGGGACCGGGGAGCTGTTTTTT.

The rearrangement links TRBV5-6 to TRBJ1-6; a weak D match, TRBD1 (6 bases). Germline lookup yields CDR1 SGHDT and CDR2 YYEEEE. This CDR3 comprises 15 residues. V lost 2 bases and J lost 5, with 11 bases in between. CDR3 sequence: CASSLGQIHNSPLHF. CDR3 DNA sequence: TGTGCCAGCAGCTTAGGACAGATCCATAATTCACCCCTCCACTTT. Looking up the rest from reference TRBV5-6 and TRBJ1-6 gives the full variable domain: DAGVTQSPTHLIKTRGQQVTLRCSPKSGHDTVSWYQQALGQGPQFIFQYYEEEERQRGNFPDRFSGHQFPNYSSELNVNALLLGDSALYLCASSLGQIHNSPLHFGNGTRLTVT.

Worth noting for this clone: Other DNA sequences within the sample encode an identical CDR3. The gene calls are TRBV7-2 and TRBJ1-1; D gene unclear. This CDR3 spans 14 amino acids. Germline CDR1 is SGHTA and CDR2 is FQGNSA. V was trimmed by 1 base and J by 0 bases, leaving 6 bases between them. The CDR3 nucleotides read TGTGCCAGCAGCTTAGGAGGAGTGAACACTGAAGCTTTCTTT. Translating gives CASSLGGVNTEAFF.

This clone was counted a single time. J is TRBJ1-2 and V is TRBV24-1; 9 bases agree with TRBD1. Trimming cost V 4 bases and J 8 bases; bases outside gene matches: 10. The CDR3 contains 15 residues. In germline, CDR1 is KGHDR, CDR2 SFDVKD. The CDR3 here is CATSDPSGTGYGYTF. In nucleotides, the CDR3 is TGTGCCACCAGTGACCCAAGCGGGACAGGGTACGGCTACACCTTC.

This chain joins TRBV5-1 and TRBJ1-4; 10 nucleotides match TRBD1. Germline CDR1 SGHRS, CDR2 YFSETQ. After removal of 0 bases from V and 3 bases from J, the junction contained 8 bases not matched to a gene. The CDR3 totals 18 residues. CDR3 nucleotides: TGCGCCAGCAGCTTGGGGGCGACAGGGGGCAGAGCTAATGAAAAACTGTTTTTT. It is translated as CASSLGATGGRANEKLFF.

In DNA, the CDR3 is TGCGCCAGCAGTGTTCTGGGGGCCGATGAGCAGTTCTTC. As protein: CASSVLGADEQFF. The chain uses TRBV10-1 and TRBJ2-1; D may be TRBD1 (6 bases). The CDR3 is made up of 13 amino acids. Germline values: CDR1 WNHNN, CDR2 SYGVQD (reference sequence). Trimming left V 4 bases short and J 8 bases short, with 12 bases between.

This chain connects TRBV19 to TRBJ1-1; D gene unclear. V was shortened by 5 bases and J by 1 base, with 8 bases between the two germline ends. This CDR3 spans 13 amino acids. Germline V CDR1 and CDR2: LNHDA, SQIVND (reference sequence). The CDR3 nucleotides read TGTGCCAGTAGTGCTCAGCGGAACACTGAAGCTTTCTTT. Translating it yields CASSAQRNTEAFF.

The chain joins TRBV29-1 to TRBJ2-1; 9 nucleotides agree with TRBD2. J gave up 3 bases and V 7 bases, and 7 bases lay outside the gene matches. Germline V gene sequence: CDR1 SQVTM, CDR2 ANQGSEA. The CDR3 is made up of 14 amino acids. The CDR3 sequence is CSALTSGVYNEQFF. CDR3 in DNA: TGCAGCGCCTTGACTAGCGGTGTCTACAATGAGCAGTTCTTC.

The rearrangement uses TRBV4-1 and TRBJ2-7; a possible D gene is TRBD1 (6 bases). The germline V and J ends were trimmed by 1 base and 7 bases, with 11 bases remaining between them. Germline V gives CDR1 MGHRA, CDR2 YSYEKL. The CDR3 contains 13 residues. The CDR3 bases are TGCGCCAGCAGCCAAGCCCCAGGGGTAGAGCAGTACTTC. It codes for CASSQAPGVEQYF.

The V gene is TRBV9, the J gene TRBJ1-2, with 7 nucleotides matching TRBD1. V lost 4 bases, J lost 4 bases, and 7 bases stayed unmatched. The CDR3 is 14 amino acids. The germline gives CDR1 SGDLS, CDR2 YYNGEE. DNA for the CDR3: TGTGCCAGCAGCAAAGACAGGGCAGGCTATGGCTACACCTTC. This translates into CASSKDRAGYGYTF.

The chain recombines TRBV19 with TRBJ1-5, with D possibly matching TRBD1 (6 bases). Per germline, CDR1 LNHDA and CDR2 SQIVND (reference sequence). The CDR3 contains 16 residues. V gave up 3 bases and J gave up 5 bases, with 17 bases separating them. CDR3 sequence (DNA): TGTGCCAGTAGTATCCCTAACCCCGGACAGTATCAGCCCCAGCATTTT. Encoded protein: CASSIPNPGQYQPQHF. Looking up the rest from reference TRBV19 and TRBJ1-5 gives the full variable domain: DGGITQSPKYLFRKEGQNVTLSCEQNLNHDAMYWYRQDPGQGLRLIYYSQIVNDFQKGDIAEGYSVSREKKESFPLTVTSAQKNPTAFYLCASSIPNPGQYQPQHFGDGTRLSIL.

The J gene is TRBJ1-1, the V gene TRBV19; weak D call: TRBD1 (5 bases). The V and J ends lost 5 bases and 4 bases respectively, with 14 bases between them. The germline CDR1 and CDR2 sequences are LNHDA and SQIVND (reference sequence). The CDR3 consists of 14 residues. The CDR3 coding sequence is TGTGCCAGTAGTTTGTATCTGGGGCCCACTGAAGCTTTCTTT. Protein: CASSLYLGPTEAFF.

The chain has TRBV18 and TRBJ2-7; D not resolved. This CDR3 is 14 amino acids long. Germline V gene data show CDR1 as KGHSH and CDR2 as LQKENI. Trimming shortened V by 0 bases and J by 1 base, and 7 bases separated the two germline ends. The CDR3 is CASSPPANSYEQYF. CDR3 sequence (DNA): TGTGCCAGCTCACCACCAGCCAATTCCTACGAGCAGTACTTC.

V is TRBV30 and J is TRBJ2-3; D is perhaps TRBD2 (5 bases). V gave up 0 bases and J gave up 0 bases, with 13 bases separating them. From germline, CDR1 is GTSNPN and CDR2 SVGIG (reference sequence). The CDR3 contains 16 residues. CDR3 in DNA: TGTGCCTGGAGTGTAGCGGTAGCTATAAGCACAGATACGCAGTATTTT. The encoded protein is CAWSVAVAISTDTQYF.